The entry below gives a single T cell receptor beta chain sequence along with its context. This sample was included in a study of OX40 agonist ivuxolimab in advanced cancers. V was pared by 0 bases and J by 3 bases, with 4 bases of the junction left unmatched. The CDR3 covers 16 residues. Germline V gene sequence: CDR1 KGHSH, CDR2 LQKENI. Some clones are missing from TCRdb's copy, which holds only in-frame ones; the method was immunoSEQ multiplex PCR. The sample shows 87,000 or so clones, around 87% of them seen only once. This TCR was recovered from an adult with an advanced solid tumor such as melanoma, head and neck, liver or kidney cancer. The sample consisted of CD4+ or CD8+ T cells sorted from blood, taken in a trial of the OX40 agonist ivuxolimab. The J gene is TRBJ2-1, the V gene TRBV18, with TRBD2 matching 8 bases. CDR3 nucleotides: TGTGCCAGCTCACCACCTAGGGCGGGAGGCTACAATGAGCAGTTCTTC. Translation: CASSPPRAGGYNEQFF.